The 17 T cell receptor beta chains given below trace back to one sample, sequenced in a study of beta chain features in type 1 diabetes (dated by TCRdb to 2017 to 2018). General study outcomes and caveats: In all four CD4+ subsets, TCRB CDR3 length was moderately but significantly shorter in type 1 diabetes patients.

Their antigen targets remain unknown. Libraries came from the immunoSEQ multiplex PCR assay. The High Capacity cDNA Reverse Transcription Kit was used to reverse transcribe all of the isolated RNA, meaning that expressed TCRB transcripts were what got sequenced. TCRdb holds this immuneACCESS table with in-frame rearrangements only. Some clones are missing; in checked studies, unresolved V genes explain under half, and the rest has no known cause. In this sample the table shows about 340,000 clones, about 13% of which occur a single time. The ten largest clones take up 0.015% of the sample. Sequencing used naive CD4+ T cells from blood. The cell subset or site label here, explained by the study, means: true naive CD4+ T cells. Receptor source: a woman under 30 with type 1 diabetes.

CDR3 loop: CASSGGYGYTF. The CDR3 DNA sequence: TGTGCCAGCTCAGGGGGCTACGGCTACACCTTC. The rearrangement joins TRBV25-1 to TRBJ1-2; TRBD1 matches 8 bases. Germline V gives CDR1 MGHDK, CDR2 SYGVNS. The CDR3 loop spans 11 amino acids. After removal of 8 bases from V and 8 bases from J, the junction contained 4 bases not matched to a gene.

Only a few counts were recorded for this clone. The rearrangement joins TRBV28 to TRBJ2-1; TRBD1 aligns across 8 bases. After removal of 6 bases from V and 2 bases from J, the junction contained 6 bases not matched to a gene. The CDR3 spans 15 residues. Germline CDR1 MDHEN, CDR2 SYDVKM. The CDR3 sequence: CASSTQGGAYNEQFF. CDR3 sequence (DNA): TGTGCCAGCAGCACACAGGGGGGAGCCTACAATGAGCAGTTCTTC.

This clone was recorded a few times. The chain employs TRBV6-1 and TRBJ2-7; perhaps TRBD1 as D (6 bases). Between the trimmed V and J ends, which lost 5 bases and 2 bases, there was a span of 10 bases. CDR3 size: 13 residues. Germline CDR1 reads MNHNS; CDR2 reads SASEGT. The DNA of the CDR3 is TGTGCCAGCAGTAAAGGACAGCCCTACGAGCAGTACTTC. Its protein is CASSKGQPYEQYF.

In this sample, this clone turned up once. The gene calls are TRBV5-6 and TRBJ2-1; 9 bases fit TRBD1. J lost 7 bases, V lost 2 bases, and 7 bases had no gene match. CDR1 SGHDT and CDR2 YYEEEE come from the germline V gene. The CDR3 is 15 residues long. CDR3 protein: CASSLSSTGGNEQFF. For the CDR3, the DNA is TGTGCCAGCAGCTTATCCTCGACAGGGGGGAATGAGCAGTTCTTC.

This rearrangement joins TRBV7-9 to TRBJ2-2; 11 bases fit TRBD2. This CDR3 is built from 16 residues. CDR1 is SEHNR, CDR2 FQNEAQ, per germline (reference sequence). Losses at the gene ends were 5 bases for V and 4 bases for J; bases not matched to a gene: 6. CDR3 coding DNA: TGTGCCAGCAGCACCACTAGCGGGAGAGTCACCGGGGAGCTGTTTTTT. Translated: CASSTTSGRVTGELFF.

This clone turned up a few times. This chain uses TRBV5-4 with TRBJ2-3; D possibly corresponds to TRBD1 (6 bases). The germline V and J ends were trimmed by 1 base and 6 bases, with 9 bases remaining between them. Germline CDR1 and CDR2: SGHNT and YYREEE (reference sequence). The CDR3 length is 13 residues. The CDR3 spells CASSLQGSDTQYF. CDR3 nucleotide sequence: TGTGCCAGCAGCTTGCAGGGGTCGGATACGCAGTATTTT.

This clone showed up just a few times. The chain recombines TRBV30 with TRBJ1-1; D is uncertain. The CDR3 length is 12 residues. V was cut by 8 bases and J by 4 bases, with 14 bases left in between. Germline assignment: CDR1 GTSNPN and CDR2 SVGIG (reference sequence). CDR3 amino acids: CAHGERSTEAFF. In DNA form, the CDR3 reads TGTGCCCACGGGGAACGGAGCACTGAAGCTTTCTTT.

The chain links TRBV11-2 to TRBJ2-1; tentatively, D is TRBD2 (5 bases). Per germline, CDR1 SGHAT and CDR2 FQNNGV. Trimming removed 4 bases from V and 4 bases from J, with 14 bases in between. This CDR3 region has 15 residues. CDR3 in amino acids: CASSWSQGLYNEQFF. CDR3 nucleotide sequence: TGTGCCAGCAGCTGGAGCCAAGGACTTTACAATGAGCAGTTCTTC.

This clone appeared a few times. The chain links TRBV10-3 to TRBJ2-4; TRBD2 aligns across 8 bases. Trimming took 8 bases from V and 0 from J; bases not matched to a gene: 6. Germline CDR1 ENHRY, CDR2 SYGVKD. The CDR3 consists of 15 residues. The CDR3 region has the DNA TGTGCCATCTCGGGGGGGAACCTAGCCAAAAACATTCAGTACTTC. Translated, it gives CAISGGNLAKNIQYF.

This chain connects TRBV7-2 to TRBJ2-3; 9 bases are shared with TRBD2. This CDR3 region has 14 residues. Germline V gene lookup returns CDR1 SGHTA and CDR2 FQGNSA. V was pared by 7 bases and J by 6 bases, with 8 bases of the junction left unmatched. CDR3 sequence (DNA): TGTGCCAGCAAGAAGGGACTAGCCCATGATACGCAGTATTTT. It encodes CASKKGLAHDTQYF.

This sequence joins TRBV5-1 and TRBJ2-1; D is uncertain. The germline V gene encodes CDR1 SGHRS and CDR2 YFSETQ. Trimming removed 3 bases at V and 1 base at J, with 5 bases between. CDR3 length equals 13 residues. The CDR3 sequence: CASSSGSYNEQFF. The CDR3 region has the DNA TGCGCCAGCAGCTCGGGTTCCTACAATGAGCAGTTCTTC.

V is TRBV2 and J is TRBJ1-2, with a possible D match to TRBD1 (6 bases). In germline, CDR1 is SNHLY, CDR2 FYNNEI. The CDR3 sequence is 13 residues long. Trimming removed 6 bases from V and 8 bases from J, with 16 bases in between. DNA for the CDR3: TGTGCCAGCAGAGGGACATTGGCCGGGGGCTACACCTTC. This sequence encodes CASRGTLAGGYTF.

This clone showed up just a few times. This sequence joins TRBV18 and TRBJ2-7; 10 nucleotides agree with TRBD2. J was trimmed by 1 base and V by 3 bases; bases with no gene match: 6. Germline CDR1 is KGHSH and CDR2 is LQKENI. The CDR3 has 16 residues. Written as DNA, the CDR3 is TGTGCCAGCTCACCCCCCGGACTAGCGGATTCCTACGAGCAGTACTTC. This gives the protein CASSPPGLADSYEQYF.

A few counts support this clone. This rearrangement joins TRBV6-5 to TRBJ2-4; TRBD1 agrees at 10 bases. The CDR3 consists of 15 residues. CDR1 and CDR2 (germline): MNHEY, SVGAGI. The V and J ends lost 4 bases and 10 bases, in that order; junction bases with no gene match: 10. CDR3 loop: CASSSYRDRGNIQYF. The CDR3 region has the DNA TGTGCCAGCAGTTCCTACCGGGACAGGGGTAATATTCAGTACTTC.

This clone was recorded a few times. The rearrangement links TRBV7-2 to TRBJ1-2, with D perhaps matching TRBD1 (5 bases). There are 15 residues in the CDR3. CDR1 is SGHTA, CDR2 FQGNSA, per germline. V lost 5 bases and J lost 4, with 17 bases in between. The CDR3 nucleotides are TGTGCCAGCAGCGCGGCGGTGGGGGGAGGCTATGGCTACACCTTC. Its protein is CASSAAVGGGYGYTF.

This chain links TRBV6-1 with TRBJ2-5, with TRBD2 matching over 9 bases. V lost 0 bases to trimming and J lost 5 bases; unmatched junction nucleotides: 13. This CDR3 is 18 amino acids long. CDR1 and CDR2 (germline): MNHNS, SASEGT. In DNA form, the CDR3 reads TGTGCCAGCAGTGAAGCCGGGGGCGGAGGGACTAGCAAGGAGACCCAGTACTTC. The encoded protein is CASSEAGGGGTSKETQYF.

V is TRBV7-9 and J is TRBJ2-3; 8 bases are shared with TRBD1. The CDR3 has 16 amino acids. Trimming took 3 bases from V and 3 from J; bases not matched to a gene: 8. Germline CDR1 SEHNR, CDR2 FQNEAQ (reference sequence). Here the CDR3 DNA reads TGTGCCAGCAGCTTTTACCGGGACAGGACGACAGATACGCAGTATTTT. This sequence encodes CASSFYRDRTTDTQYF.